These 32 T cell receptor beta chains came from one sample sequenced in a study of T-cell reconstitution after alpha-beta-depleted transplantation in children. Preparation of the TCRbeta library was carried out with unique molecular identifiers. TCRdb recomputed calls from the PCR reads with MiXCR, one row per CDR3 protein. The data contain about 110,000 distinct CDR3 sequences, under 13% of them singletons. The sample here was PBMCs from the stem cell graft donor, taken from the stem cell graft. The receptors derive from a human donor who donated a stem cell graft to a child with acute lymphoblastic leukemia.

This clonotype was recorded only once. This sequence joins TRBV15 and TRBJ1-2, with D possibly TRBD1 on 6 matching bases. Trimming stripped 2 bases from V and 8 bases from J, with 15 bases between. Looked up from germline, CDR1 is LNHNV and CDR2 is YYDKDF (reference sequence). The CDR3 extends over 14 amino acids. CDR3 amino acids: CATSRYRTVLGYTF. CDR3 coding DNA: TGTGCCACCAGCAGATACAGGACAGTGCTCGGCTACACCTTC.

This clonotype is labeled large. The CDR3 coding sequence is TGTGCCAGCAGCGTAGAAGGGGCGAATGGAAACACCATATATTTT. Translation: CASSVEGANGNTIYF. The V gene is TRBV9, the J gene TRBJ1-3, with D possibly matching TRBD1 (5 bases). Germline CDR1 reads SGDLS; CDR2 reads YYNGEE. V lost 0 bases and J lost 3, with 10 bases in between. The CDR3 runs to 15 residues. The full variable domain, its missing parts supplied by reference TRBV9 and TRBJ1-3, is DSGVTQTPKHLITATGQRVTLRCSPRSGDLSVYWYQQSLDQGLQFLIQYYNGEERAKGNILERFSAQQFPDLHSELNLSSLELGDSALYFCASSVEGANGNTIYFGEGSWLTVV.

This clonotype has ten or more counts. The CDR3 sequence: CASSLGQGDADTQYF. CDR3 nucleotides: TGTGCCAGCAGTTTAGGACAGGGTGACGCAGATACGCAGTATTTT. The gene calls are TRBV12-3 or TRBV12-4 and TRBJ2-3; TRBD1 matches at 7 bases. After removal of 1 base from V and 4 bases from J, the junction contained 5 bases not matched to a gene. CDR3 length equals 15 residues.

In its sample, this clonotype was seen many times. The chain joins TRBV25-1 to TRBJ2-1; 9 nucleotides match TRBD2. This CDR3 has 16 amino acids. Trimming removed 4 bases from V and 0 bases from J; junction bases left unmatched: 4. Germline V CDR1 and CDR2: MGHDK, SYGVNS. The CDR3 protein is CASSAHSGSSYNEQFF. DNA for the CDR3: TGTGCCAGCAGTGCCCATAGCGGGAGCTCCTACAATGAGCAGTTCTTC.

This clonotype has at least ten counts. The V and J genes are TRBV24-1 and TRBJ2-1; D possibly uses TRBD1 or TRBD2 (6 bases each). V was shortened by 3 bases and J by 7 bases, with 15 bases between the two germline ends. Germline assignment: CDR1 KGHDR and CDR2 SFDVKD. This CDR3 has 15 amino acids. CDR3 in DNA: TGTGCCACCAGTGATCGGGGGCGCCGAGGGAATGAGCAGTTCTTC. Protein sequence: CATSDRGRRGNEQFF.

In this sample, this clonotype turned up many times. The CDR3: CASSPTGMNQPQHF. CDR3 DNA: TGCGCCAGCAGCCCAACAGGGATGAATCAGCCCCAGCATTTT. The chain employs TRBV5-1 and TRBJ1-5, with a tentative D call TRBD1 (6 bases). CDR3 length equals 14 residues. V gave up 4 bases and J gave up 4 bases, with 12 bases separating them. CDR1 is SGHRS and CDR2 is YFSETQ in the germline V gene.

This clonotype was seen at least ten times. This chain uses TRBV3-1 with TRBJ2-7; no firm D call. Germline V CDR1 and CDR2: LGHDT, YNNKEL (reference sequence). Trimming cost V 1 base and J 3 bases, with 7 bases left between them. CDR3 length: 13 amino acids. DNA of the CDR3: TGTGCCAGCAGCCAAGGGTGGGACTACGAGCAGTACTTC. Protein: CASSQGWDYEQYF.

In its sample, this clonotype was seen many times. This chain uses TRBV20-1 with TRBJ1-4, with no clear D. The CDR3 consists of 14 residues. The V end was cut by 0 bases, the J end by 3 bases, with 8 bases between. Germline V lookup: CDR1 DFQATT, CDR2 SNEGSKA (reference sequence). The CDR3 spells CSARDPQSNEKLFF. In nucleotides, the CDR3 is TGCAGTGCTAGAGATCCCCAATCTAATGAAAAACTGTTTTTT.

There are many counts of this clonotype. This chain joins TRBV20-1 and TRBJ2-3, with TRBD2 matching 12 bases. Trimming removed 3 bases from V and 3 bases from J; junction bases left unmatched: 10. This CDR3 spans 17 amino acids. Germline CDR1 DFQATT, CDR2 SNEGSKA (reference sequence). The CDR3 reads CSARASGRAYGTDTQYF. For the CDR3, the DNA is TGCAGTGCTAGGGCTAGCGGGAGGGCCTATGGAACAGATACGCAGTATTTT.

This clonotype occurred many times. The gene calls are TRBV5-4 and TRBJ2-1, with a weak D call TRBD2 (6 bases). The germline CDR1 and CDR2 sequences are SGHNT and YYREEE (reference sequence). The V end lost 0 bases, the J end lost 7 bases, and 8 bases lay between the germline ends. The CDR3 is made up of 13 amino acids. The DNA of the CDR3 is TGTGCCAGCAGCTTGGCAGGGAGGAATGAGCAGTTCTTC. Protein: CASSLAGRNEQFF. Variable domain in full (rest from reference TRBV5-4 and TRBJ2-1): ETGVTQSPTHLIKTRGQQVTLRCSSQSGHNTVSWYQQALGQGPQFIFQYYREEENGRGNFPPRFSGLQFPNYSSELNVNALELDDSALYLCASSLAGRNEQFFGPGTRLTVL.

This clonotype occurred many times. The rearrangement joins TRBV12-3 or TRBV12-4 to TRBJ2-3; D remains unclear. This CDR3 comprises 12 residues. Trimming stripped 6 bases from V and 2 bases from J, with 6 bases between. DNA of the CDR3: TGTGCCAGCAGCCGGATCACAGATACGCAGTATTTT. Translated, it gives CASSRITDTQYF.

This clonotype has ten or more counts. The chain has TRBV15 and TRBJ2-5; maybe TRBD2 (5 bases). The V gene's germline CDR1 is LNHNV and CDR2 YYDKDF (reference sequence). Trimming pared 0 bases from V and 1 base from J, leaving 12 bases between. This CDR3 is built from 16 residues. CDR3 sequence reads: CATSREVGGIQETQYF. As DNA, the CDR3 is TGTGCCACCAGCAGAGAGGTTGGAGGTATCCAAGAGACCCAGTACTTC.

This clonotype is medium-sized within its sample. This rearrangement joins TRBV12-3 or TRBV12-4 to TRBJ2-2; the D gene could be TRBD1 or TRBD2 (5 bases each). The CDR3 extends over 15 amino acids. The V gene lost 7 bases and the J gene lost 4 bases, with 16 bases spanning the gap. The DNA for the CDR3 is TGTGCCAGCAACCGTCGACAGAGGGGCACCGGGGAGCTGTTTTTT. Translation: CASNRRQRGTGELFF.

The table lists this clonotype with many counts. The chain links TRBV7-8 to TRBJ1-1, with 9 bases aligning to TRBD1. This CDR3 comprises 13 residues. CDR1 is SGHVS, CDR2 FQNEAQ, per germline. With 6 bases clipped from V and 7 bases from J, the junction kept 6 bases outside the gene matches. CDR3 sequence reads: CASRTTGGFEAFF. CDR3 bases: TGTGCCAGCAGAACGACAGGGGGGTTTGAAGCTTTCTTT.

This CDR3 reads CASSSQGAQANEQFF. The CDR3 nucleotides are TGTGCCAGCAGCTCCCAGGGGGCACAGGCCAATGAGCAGTTCTTC. The chain uses TRBV7-3 and TRBJ2-1; 8 bases match TRBD1. This CDR3 has 15 amino acids. Trimming removed 4 bases from V and 6 bases from J; junction bases left unmatched: 8. Germline V lookup: CDR1 SGHTA, CDR2 FQGTGA.

This clonotype was found many times. The chain joins TRBV29-1 to TRBJ2-2; D not certain. The V gene's germline CDR1 is SQVTM and CDR2 ANQGSEA. The CDR3 has 14 residues. Trimming cost V 0 bases and J 0 bases, with 5 bases left between them. The DNA for the CDR3 is TGCAGCGTTGAAGATTGGCCGAACACCGGGGAGCTGTTTTTT. Translation gives CSVEDWPNTGELFF.

This clonotype came up many times. The V and J genes are TRBV27 and TRBJ2-1; D possibly uses TRBD1 or TRBD2 (6 bases each). Trimming pared 6 bases from V and 4 bases from J, leaving 25 bases between. The CDR3 has 18 amino acids. Germline values: CDR1 MNHEY, CDR2 SMNVEV (reference sequence). For the CDR3, the DNA is TGTGCCAGCAGACCAACCGGGAGATCACCTAGGGGGTACAATGAGCAGTTCTTC. Its protein product is CASRPTGRSPRGYNEQFF.

This clonotype came up many times. The CDR3 region is CASSVLRGNIQYF. The CDR3 DNA is TGTGCCAGCAGCGTGCTAAGGGGGAACATTCAGTACTTC. The gene calls are TRBV5-5 and TRBJ2-4; D is perhaps TRBD1 (6 bases). In germline, CDR1 is SGHKS, CDR2 YYEKEE (reference sequence). This CDR3 is 13 amino acids long. Trimming stripped 4 bases from V and 7 bases from J, with 12 bases between.

The sample holds many counts of this clonotype. The chain carries TRBV29-1 and TRBJ2-1; 7 bases match TRBD2. The CDR3 consists of 14 residues. The V and J ends lost 3 bases and 0 bases, in that order; junction bases with no gene match: 2. The germline CDR1 and CDR2 sequences are SQVTM and ANQGSEA. The DNA of the CDR3 is TGCAGCGTTGAGCCTAGCGGCTCCTACAATGAGCAGTTCTTC. Its translation: CSVEPSGSYNEQFF.

This clonotype was seen repeatedly, ten times or more. The chain links TRBV11-2 to TRBJ2-7; 9 nucleotides line up with TRBD2. Trimming removed 0 bases from V and 2 bases from J; junction bases left unmatched: 5. The CDR3 sequence is 16 residues long. CDR1 SGHAT and CDR2 FQNNGV come from the germline V gene. DNA of the CDR3: TGTGCCAGCAGCTTAGAAAGGCGCGGGAGGGCCTACGAGCAGTACTTC. Amino acid sequence: CASSLERRGRAYEQYF.

This clonotype was observed at least ten times. This chain connects TRBV29-1 to TRBJ2-1; D is ambiguous. CDR3 length: 12 amino acids. Germline V gene lookup returns CDR1 SQVTM and CDR2 ANQGSEA. The ends were cut back, 4 bases at V and 4 bases at J, with 8 bases in the middle. This CDR3 is CSVVSGYNEQFF. The CDR3 DNA follows: TGCAGCGTTGTTTCCGGGTACAATGAGCAGTTCTTC.

This clonotype has at least ten counts. The chain has TRBV6-1 and TRBJ1-5; 9 bases agree with TRBD1. CDR3 length equals 16 residues. Germline V CDR1 and CDR2: MNHNS, SASEGT. The ends lost 5 bases at V and 1 base at J; junction bases unmatched: 6. For the CDR3, the DNA is TGTGCCAGCAGTCCACGACAGGGGGGCAGCAATCAGCCCCAGCATTTT. Amino acids: CASSPRQGGSNQPQHF.

The rearrangement links TRBV19 to TRBJ2-1; 9 bases line up with TRBD1. V dropped 6 bases and J dropped 4; count of bases not matched to a gene: 7. This CDR3 has 15 residues. Germline loops: CDR1 LNHDA, CDR2 SQIVND (reference sequence). The CDR3 sequence is CASRTTGGIYNEQFF. In DNA form, the CDR3 reads TGTGCCAGTAGAACAACAGGGGGCATTTACAATGAGCAGTTCTTC.

The table lists this clonotype with many counts. The chain uses TRBV29-1 and TRBJ1-1, with 7 bases fitting TRBD1. The CDR3 spans 13 residues. Trimming cost V 7 bases and J 0 bases; bases outside gene matches: 5. Germline CDR1 and CDR2: SQVTM and ANQGSEA. The CDR3 bases are TGCAGCGCTCGACAGGGAATGAACACTGAAGCTTTCTTT. It is translated as CSARQGMNTEAFF.

This clonotype was observed once. The rearrangement joins TRBV3-1 to TRBJ2-5; D may be TRBD1 or TRBD2 (5 bases each). Per the germline V gene, CDR1 is LGHDT and CDR2 is YNNKEL (reference sequence). V was shortened by 3 bases and J by 5 bases, with 10 bases between the two germline ends. This CDR3 has 13 residues. The CDR3 protein is CASSQLGEETQYF. The DNA for the CDR3 is TGTGCCAGCAGCCAGCTAGGGGAGGAGACCCAGTACTTC.

Ten or more counts support this clonotype. This chain joins TRBV5-1 and TRBJ2-7, with 11 nucleotides matching TRBD1. The germline gives CDR1 SGHRS, CDR2 YFSETQ. The CDR3 is 15 amino acids. The junction had 10 bases not matched to a gene; V was cut back by 9 bases and J by 2 bases. CDR3 nucleotides: TGCGCCACCCAAAGGGGACAGGGGGTACCCTACGAGCAGTACTTC. Amino acids: CATQRGQGVPYEQYF.

This clonotype was seen only a few times. The chain joins TRBV7-9 to TRBJ2-3, with D perhaps TRBD2 (6 bases). The germline gives CDR1 SEHNR, CDR2 FQNEAQ (reference sequence). The CDR3 is made up of 16 amino acids. V lost 5 bases to trimming and J lost 0 bases, with 15 bases between them. The CDR3 DNA sequence: TGTGCCAGCAGCAAGCGGGCAGGGCCTAGCACAGATACGCAGTATTTT. As protein: CASSKRAGPSTDTQYF.

This clonotype was observed many times. CDR3 amino acids: CASSFLADRGGNEQFF. CDR3 nucleotide sequence: TGTGCCAGCAGCTTTTTGGCGGACAGGGGGGGGAATGAGCAGTTCTTC. V is TRBV11-2 and J is TRBJ2-1, with 10 bases fitting TRBD1. This CDR3 has 16 residues. Unmatched junction bases numbered 9, after V lost 3 bases and J lost 7 bases. Germline V gene lookup returns CDR1 SGHAT and CDR2 FQNNGV. Variable domain in full (rest from reference TRBV11-2 and TRBJ2-1): EAGVAQSPRYKIIEKRQSVAFWCNPISGHATLYWYQQILGQGPKLLIQFQNNGVVDDSQLPKDRFSAERLKGVDSTLKIQPAKLEDSAVYLCASSFLADRGGNEQFFGPGTRLTVL.

This clonotype was observed at least ten times. V gene TRBV27 combines with J gene TRBJ1-2; D call uncertain. The CDR3 sequence is 13 residues long. Germline assignment: CDR1 MNHEY and CDR2 SMNVEV (reference sequence). V was pared by 5 bases and J by 9 bases, with 16 bases between. In DNA, the CDR3 is TGTGCCAGCAGTCCTGACAACCCACTTCGCTACACCTTC. Its protein is CASSPDNPLRYTF.

The table lists this clonotype with many counts. The rearrangement links TRBV4-3 to TRBJ2-1; D possibly corresponds to TRBD2 (6 bases). Germline V CDR1 and CDR2: LGHNA, YSLEER. Trimming pared 2 bases from V and 2 bases from J, leaving 10 bases between. This CDR3 spans 15 amino acids. The DNA of the CDR3 is TGCGCCAGCAGCCAACGGGAGACGACCTACAATGAGCAGTTCTTC. It is translated as CASSQRETTYNEQFF.

Many counts were recorded for this clonotype. This chain links TRBV27 with TRBJ1-2; D is ambiguous. CDR3 length: 13 residues. Germline CDR1 is MNHEY and CDR2 is SMNVEV (reference sequence). V lost 0 bases and J lost 7, with 9 bases in between. The CDR3 protein is CASSLSGRGGYTF. Here the CDR3 DNA reads TGTGCCAGCAGTTTATCAGGTCGGGGTGGCTACACCTTC.

In this sample, this clonotype turned up many times. The chain links TRBV28 to TRBJ1-1; TRBD1 is a possible D gene (6 bases). The germline V gene has CDR1 MDHEN and CDR2 SYDVKM. The CDR3 totals 14 residues. Trimming took 8 bases from V and 1 from J, leaving 14 bases between them. The CDR3 here is CASRRIGGNTEAFF. CDR3 nucleotide sequence: TGTGCCAGCCGTCGTATAGGGGGGAACACTGAAGCTTTCTTT.